Sequencing of this TCR beta chain was carried out in a study of identifying expanded T cells in peripheral blood. Per germline, CDR1 GTSNPN and CDR2 SVGIG (reference sequence). V gave up 0 bases and J gave up 5 bases, with 16 bases separating them. The CDR3 extends over 16 amino acids. The method was immunoSEQ multiplex PCR; TCRdb's version includes in-frame clones alone and lacks a portion of them. The sample has roughly 61,000 clones; roughly 89% are singletons. The clonotype originates from a person aged 18-70 years in good health. Input material: blood. The rearrangement uses TRBV30 and TRBJ1-4; D may be TRBD1 (5 bases). This chain's CDR3 is CAWSVRGTELNEKLFF. CDR3 DNA: TGTGCCTGGAGTGTACGCGGGACGGAACTGAATGAAAAACTGTTTTTT.